This T cell receptor (beta chain) stems from a study of T cell responses to AZD1222 COVID-19 vaccine (dated by TCRdb to the early 2020s). A note on the overall study: Because spike-specific TCR depth and breadth did not differ between the two schedules, AZD1222 recipients who got a second dose at roughly 4 weeks were pooled with those who got a second dose at roughly 12 weeks. TCR sequencing was performed for about 250 trial participants, of whom about 200 were given two doses of AZD1222 and approximately 26 were given two doses of MenACWY control vaccine. Trial participants were enrolled into age subgroups of 18-55, 56-69 and 70-plus years, which contained about 150, 27 and 61 TCR-sequenced participants, respectively. The investigation overall reported the following: Participants were mostly white British and included more females than males, and it was suggested by the authors that clonal diversity may have been underestimated. In the small 56-69-year group, the increase in depth fell short of significance, most likely because of low power. Nearly half of unique spike-specific TCRs reportedly recognized epitopes outside regions mutated in the B.1.351 and B.1.1.7 variants. Because no day 14 peak-response samples were available, the repertoires could be characterized only after the peak T cell response. After two AZD1222 doses, both the breadth and the depth of spike-specific TCRs were significantly higher than at day 0 and than in MenACWY recipients. Conclusions about previously exposed vaccinees are limited, since just five to seven AZD1222 recipients were seropositive for SARS-CoV-2 at baseline. The whole spike protein was spanned by vaccine-associated CD4 TCRs, and dominant responses were seen in regions 160-218 and 743-854.

CDR1 and CDR2 are drawn from the germline V gene: SGHTS, YDEGEE. CDR3 length: 14 amino acids, cysteine to phenylalanine. The CDR3 DNA has 42 bases and is translated from base 1. Trimming takes 4 bases off V and 5 bases off J; junction bases not matched to a gene: 8. With regard to this clone: What this receptor recognizes is not known. There are no base qualities to consult, and no much larger clone falls within one base.

The sample's time point label is to be understood as: baseline before first vaccination. Vaccinee samples came from UK trials COV001 and COV002, including a single-blind randomized controlled phase 2/3 trial of AZD1222 (ChAdOx1 nCoV-19) in healthy adults. Trial participant PBMC samples were collected at day 0 and day 28 after the second dose for TCRbeta chain sequencing. The CDR3 regions of human TCRbeta chains were analyzed by immunosequencing. The source study handled its data this way. TCRs in the repertoires were matched against a reference library of SARS-CoV-2-specific TCRs that had been generated with the MIRA antigen-specificity platform. Breadth meant the fraction of unique TCRs that were SARS-CoV-2-associated, whereas depth meant the fraction of total T cells that were SARS-CoV-2-associated. Using the MIRA data, each spike-specific TCR was mapped to the spike region that the TCR reacts to and placed in a CD4 or CD8 class. Log10-transformed breadth and depth values were compared by one-way ANOVA with Sidak's multiple comparisons tests. Held by TCRdb, this immuneACCESS table contains in-frame sequences only and omits some clones. Under half of the omission traces to an unresolved V gene where checked; the cause of the rest is unknown. The V and J calls and clone size were taken over from that table, and D and trimming were inferred from the DNA. This sample holds around 120,000 clones; 87% were observed only once. Around 1.2% of the sample rests with the top ten.

The clonotype was recovered from an adult in good health. The sample in question was peripheral blood, obtained on day 0 of AZD1222 vaccination. Rearrangement joined TRBV5-8 to TRBJ2-7; 8 nucleotides in the junction match TRBD1. The nucleotide sequence reads as follows: TGTGCCAGCAGCCGCAGACAGGGGACCCACGAGCAGTACTTC. Translated, this is CASSRRQGTHEQYF.